These 18 T cell receptor beta chains were all obtained from the same sample, sequenced in a study of CD8 T cells in Susac syndrome. Reverse transcription of roughly 0.5 to 1 ug RNA used random hexamers. TCRdb fed the immunoSEQ multiplex PCR reads into MiXCR, producing one record per CDR3 protein. The sample yields 250,000 to 350,000 distinct CDR3 sequences, just over 90% seen once. The sequencing sample was made of CD4+ T cells from PBMCs. Every receptor here comes from a human donor with multiple sclerosis.

The gene calls are TRBV4-1 and TRBJ2-2; either TRBD1 or TRBD2 may fit D (6 bases each). The CDR3 extends over 18 amino acids. Germline V lookup: CDR1 MGHRA, CDR2 YSYEKL. The V end lost 4 bases, the J end lost 8 bases, and 26 bases lay between the germline ends. As DNA, the CDR3 is TGCGCCAGCAGCCCGAGGGGGGTACAGGGCGCTTTGGCTGGGGAGCTGTTTTTT. Translated, it gives CASSPRGVQGALAGELFF.

The CDR3 loop is CASSSRRGHNEQYF. The CDR3 bases are TGTGCCAGCAGTTCTCGTAGGGGGCATAACGAGCAGTACTTC. The chain is built from TRBV6-2 or TRBV6-3 and TRBJ2-7; 7 bases are a match to TRBD1. Germline CDR1 and CDR2: MNHEY and SVGEGT. V lost 4 bases and J lost 5; bases outside the gene matches: 8. The CDR3 consists of 14 residues.

The chain is built from TRBV6-2 or TRBV6-3 and TRBJ2-6; D is possibly TRBD2 (6 bases). V was pared by 7 bases and J by 2 bases, with 15 bases between. The CDR3 extends over 16 amino acids. The V gene's germline CDR1 is MNHEY and CDR2 SVGEGT. CDR3 nucleotide sequence: TGTGCCAGCAAGTACCGGCGGAGGGCTGGGGCCAACGTCCTGACTTTC. This gives the protein CASKYRRRAGANVLTF.

On this clonotype: Mismatch with germline at one junction end may stem from a read error. This chain uses TRBV20-1 with TRBJ2-4; 7 bases map to TRBD1. This CDR3 has 13 residues. Germline values: CDR1 DFQATT, CDR2 SNEGSKA (reference sequence). CDR3 in amino acids: CSARDQERGQRNF. The CDR3 DNA follows: TGCAGTGCTAGAGATCAGGAAAGGGGGCAGCGGAACTTC.

The J gene is TRBJ2-7, the V gene TRBV5-6; 8 positions match TRBD2. This CDR3 has 15 residues. V gave up 4 bases and J gave up 2 bases; unmatched junction bases: 8. CDR1 is SGHDT, CDR2 YYEEEE, per germline. DNA for the CDR3: TGTGCCAGCAGCCCTGCGGGGGGCCAAGCCTACGAGCAGTACTTC. It encodes CASSPAGGQAYEQYF.

CDR3 coding DNA: TGTGCCAGCAGTCAGGGGACCCTGGACTACGAGCAGTACTTC. As protein: CASSQGTLDYEQYF. The chain has TRBV12-3 or TRBV12-4 and TRBJ2-7; D perhaps matches TRBD1 (6 bases). V was trimmed by 5 bases and J by 3 bases, leaving 14 bases between them. The CDR3 is 14 residues long.

The chain couples TRBV7-9 to TRBJ1-2; D call uncertain. This CDR3 contains 13 residues. V was shortened by 5 bases and J by 4 bases, with 11 bases between the two germline ends. The germline CDR1 and CDR2 sequences are SEHNR and FQNEAQ (reference sequence). CDR3 region: CASSLTSGYGYTF. Here the CDR3 DNA reads TGTGCCAGCAGCCTTACATCCGGCTATGGCTACACCTTC.

The CDR3 loop is CASSEWQRAAEETQYF. DNA for the CDR3: TGTGCCAGCAGTGAATGGCAGAGAGCGGCAGAAGAGACCCAGTACTTC. The genes are TRBV25-1 and TRBJ2-5; a possible D gene is TRBD2 (5 bases). This CDR3 contains 16 residues. Germline V lookup: CDR1 MGHDK, CDR2 SYGVNS. Trimming cost V 1 base and J 3 bases, with 15 bases left between them. Filled out from reference TRBV25-1 and TRBJ2-5, the complete variable domain reads EADIYQTPRYLVIGTGKKITLECSQTMGHDKMYWYQQDPGMELHLIHYSYGVNSTEKGDLSSESTVSRIRTEHFPLTLESARPSHTSQYLCASSEWQRAAEETQYFGPGTRLLVL.

V usage is TRBV4-1 and J usage is TRBJ2-3, with a possible D match to TRBD1 (6 bases). With 1 base removed from V and 2 bases from J, the gap between germline ends came to 16 bases. CDR1 and CDR2 (germline): MGHRA, YSYEKL. The length of the CDR3 is 17 residues. CDR3 DNA sequence: TGCGCCAGCAGCCAAGTCTATGTAAGGGGGACCACAGATACGCAGTATTTT. Translation gives CASSQVYVRGTTDTQYF.

The chain joins TRBV20-1 to TRBJ1-1; D gene uncertain. Per germline, CDR1 DFQATT and CDR2 SNEGSKA (reference sequence). V lost 6 bases and J lost 10, with 21 bases in between. The CDR3 consists of 13 residues. The CDR3 region has the DNA TGCAGTGCCCCTGGGGTCAGTCAGTATGGAGCTTTCTTT. Protein sequence: CSAPGVSQYGAFF.

The chain carries TRBV6-6 and TRBJ2-3; D remains ambiguous. The length of the CDR3 is 15 residues. Trimming pared 2 bases from V and 2 bases from J, leaving 11 bases between. Germline CDR1 reads MNHNY; CDR2 reads SVGAGI (reference sequence). The DNA of the CDR3 is TGTGCCAGCAGTTACCACCCTGGATACACAGATACGCAGTATTTT. As protein: CASSYHPGYTDTQYF.

This chain connects TRBV4-3 to TRBJ2-3; D may be TRBD2 (6 bases). The V gene's germline CDR1 is LGHNA and CDR2 YSLEER. V was pared by 6 bases and J by 0 bases, with 10 bases between. This CDR3 contains 14 residues. CDR3 loop: CASRLSGSTDTQYF. The CDR3 DNA sequence: TGCGCCAGCAGGTTAAGCGGGAGCACAGATACGCAGTATTTT.

This chain joins TRBV12-3 or TRBV12-4 and TRBJ2-2, with D perhaps being TRBD1 or TRBD2 (7 bases each). The germline V and J ends were trimmed by 6 bases and 1 base, with 18 bases remaining between them. The CDR3 spans 17 residues. The CDR3 DNA is TGTGCCAGCAGCCCCAGGGGGGGAGTGCAGAACACCGGGGAGCTGTTTTTT. Residues: CASSPRGGVQNTGELFF.

The chain recombines TRBV20-1 with TRBJ2-1, with D perhaps TRBD2 (5 bases). The CDR3 sequence is 14 residues long. Deletions cut 3 bases from V and 0 bases from J, with 9 bases between. In germline, CDR1 is DFQATT, CDR2 SNEGSKA (reference sequence). CDR3 loop: CSASGLSSYNEQFF. The CDR3 DNA follows: TGCAGTGCTAGCGGACTGAGCTCCTACAATGAGCAGTTCTTC.

The rearrangement links TRBV7-8 to TRBJ2-7, with a possible D match to TRBD1 (6 bases). The CDR3 has 15 residues. Trimming removed 5 bases from V and 1 base from J, with 15 bases in between. Germline lookup yields CDR1 SGHVS and CDR2 FQNEAQ. Here the CDR3 reads CASSRPGTSSYEQYF. The CDR3, as DNA: TGTGCCAGCAGCAGACCCGGGACATCATCCTACGAGCAGTACTTC.

V usage is TRBV30 and J usage is TRBJ1-2, with 9 bases identical to TRBD1. The CDR3 runs 14 residues. The germline CDR1 and CDR2 sequences are GTSNPN and SVGIG (reference sequence). V shed 2 bases, J shed 2 bases, and the junction held 3 bases outside the gene matches. DNA of the CDR3: TGTGCCTGGAGTCGACAGGGGGTGAACTATGGCTACACCTTC. It encodes CAWSRQGVNYGYTF.

The chain couples TRBV9 to TRBJ2-7, with 10 bases matching TRBD2. J was trimmed by 7 bases and V by 0 bases; bases with no gene match: 10. The CDR3 is made up of 16 amino acids. CDR1 and CDR2 from the germline V gene are SGDLS and YYNGEE. CDR3: CASSVERAGGPGEQYF. The CDR3, as DNA: TGTGCCAGCAGCGTAGAGCGAGCGGGAGGGCCGGGGGAGCAGTACTTC.

The rearrangement links TRBV4-3 to TRBJ2-3; 11 bases are a match to TRBD2. From germline, CDR1 is LGHNA and CDR2 YSLEER. This CDR3 is built from 16 residues. Trimming cost V 5 bases and J 6 bases; bases outside gene matches: 10. The CDR3 reads CASSFGLAGTLDTQYF. The CDR3 coding sequence is TGCGCCAGCAGCTTCGGACTAGCGGGTACGCTGGATACGCAGTATTTT.